The 23 T cell receptor beta chains given below trace back to one sample, sequenced in a study of Graves' ophthalmopathy and Graves' hyperthyroidism. For repertoire sequencing, the TCR beta CDR3 regions were amplified from RNA transcripts. Amplification began with first-round RT-PCR using HTBI primers, then second-round multiplex PCR was performed. MiXCR, applied by TCRdb to the multiplex PCR reads, yields one record per CDR3 protein. The table shows over a million distinct CDR3 sequences, with roughly 35% occurring only once. The sample consisted of peripheral blood or thyroid tissue (not recorded which). The receptors were gathered from an adult man with Graves' hyperthyroidism.

This clonotype was recorded many times. This chain joins TRBV7-9 and TRBJ1-5; D is undetermined. Per the germline V gene, CDR1 is SEHNR and CDR2 is FQNEAQ (reference sequence). The CDR3 contains 14 residues. Trimming pared 1 base from V and 4 bases from J, leaving 8 bases between. CDR3 sequence: CASSLGAGNQPQHF. For the CDR3, the DNA is TGTGCCAGCAGCTTAGGTGCGGGGAATCAGCCCCAGCATTTT.

A few counts support this clonotype. CDR3 nucleotide sequence: TGTGCGCAGGCTAGCGGCCGGGATGGGGCCCAGTACTTC. Translation: CAQASGRDGAQYF. The rearrangement links TRBV2 to TRBJ2-5, with 7 bases fitting TRBD2. In germline, CDR1 is SNHLY, CDR2 FYNNEI. This CDR3 spans 13 amino acids.

This clonotype came up many times. The CDR3 coding sequence is TGTGCCAGCAGCTTGCAGGGGACCTACACCTTC. Its translation: CASSLQGTYTF. The chain uses TRBV5-6 and TRBJ1-2; D perhaps matches TRBD1 (6 bases). This CDR3 is built from 11 residues. From germline, CDR1 is SGHDT and CDR2 YYEEEE. Trimming shortened V by 1 base and J by 10 bases, and 8 bases separated the two germline ends.

In this sample, this clonotype turned up once. This may be a read error: a much more frequent sequence differs by one nucleotide. The rearrangement uses TRBV2 and TRBJ1-4; tentatively, D is TRBD1 (6 bases). This CDR3 region has 15 residues. Germline CDR1 is SNHLY and CDR2 is FYNNEI. The CDR3 loop reads CAGSESRGLYEKLFF. In nucleotides, the CDR3 is TGTGCCGGCAGTGAATCGCGGGGGCTCTATGAAAAACTGTTTTTT.

Ten or more counts support this clonotype. The J gene is TRBJ1-6, the V gene TRBV12-3 or TRBV12-4, with D possibly matching TRBD1 (6 bases). The CDR3 is 13 residues long. V lost 3 bases and J lost 12, with 12 bases in between. CDR3 nucleotides: TGTGCCAGCAGTTTGGGGGCTGTCGTACCCCTCCACTTT. Amino acid sequence: CASSLGAVVPLHF.

Remarks on this clonotype: A much larger clone differs by one base, so this may be a read error. The rearrangement joins TRBV6-5 to TRBJ1-5, with TRBD1 matching 7 bases. CDR1 is MNHEY and CDR2 is SVGAGI in the germline V gene. V lost 2 bases, J lost 4 bases, and 5 bases stayed unmatched. The CDR3 is made up of 15 amino acids. CDR3 loop: CASSYGLDRNQPQHF. The CDR3 region has the DNA TGTGCCAGCAGTTACGGGTTGGACAGGAATCAGCCCCAGCATTTT.

The chain has TRBV7-8 and TRBJ1-2; 10 nucleotides match TRBD1. V gave up 6 bases and J gave up 0 bases; unmatched junction bases: 4. The CDR3 consists of 15 residues. Germline CDR1 SGHVS, CDR2 FQNEAQ. CDR3 amino acids: CASSQGQGTNYGYTF. CDR3 coding DNA: TGTGCCAGCAGTCAGGGACAGGGGACTAACTATGGCTACACCTTC.

CDR3 nucleotides: TGTGCCAGCAGCTTGTATGGGACGGAAGACGAGCAGTACTTC. Protein product: CASSLYGTEDEQYF. The genes are TRBV5-4 and TRBJ2-7, with D perhaps being TRBD1 or TRBD2 (5 bases each). Per the germline V gene, CDR1 is SGHNT and CDR2 is YYREEE (reference sequence). The CDR3 is made up of 14 amino acids. Trimming shortened V by 1 base and J by 5 bases, and 13 bases separated the two germline ends.

This clonotype was recorded at least ten times. The rearrangement links TRBV7-2 to TRBJ2-7; 7 bases fit TRBD2. V shed 4 bases and J 5 bases; nucleotides not matched to a gene: 8. Germline CDR1 is SGHTA and CDR2 is FQGNSA. The CDR3 runs to 14 residues. CDR3 nucleotides: TGTGCCAGCAGCTCAATGGAGCGGGGCCACGAGCAGTACTTC. This translates into CASSSMERGHEQYF.

This clonotype has a count of ten or more. DNA of the CDR3: TGTGCCAGCAGCCCATCAGCGGGGGTGGGAGAGACCCAGTACTTC. It translates to CASSPSAGVGETQYF. This chain joins TRBV2 and TRBJ2-5, with TRBD2 identical over 8 bases. CDR1 is SNHLY, CDR2 FYNNEI, per germline. CDR3 length: 15 residues. V gave up 6 bases and J gave up 4 bases; unmatched junction bases: 10.

The chain recombines TRBV27 with TRBJ2-6, with a tentative D call TRBD1 (5 bases). The V gene lost 6 bases and the J gene lost 4 bases, with 10 bases spanning the gap. Germline V CDR1 and CDR2: MNHEY, SMNVEV (reference sequence). The CDR3 covers 14 residues. The DNA of the CDR3 is TGTGCCAGCAGGATAGGGGCCGGGGCCAACGTCCTGACTTTC. Protein: CASRIGAGANVLTF.

This clonotype was picked up a small number of times. This chain links TRBV30 with TRBJ1-2; D gene ambiguous. Germline lookup yields CDR1 GTSNPN and CDR2 SVGIG (reference sequence). The length of the CDR3 is 12 residues. V lost 3 bases and J 7 bases, leaving 12 bases between the germline ends. CDR3 protein: CAWSVGNGGYTF. CDR3 DNA sequence: TGTGCCTGGAGCGTAGGAAACGGTGGCTACACCTTC.

As for this clonotype: Relative to the germline gene, one junction end is altered; a read error may explain this. The V and J genes are TRBV4-1 and TRBJ1-2; a weak D match, TRBD1 (6 bases). Germline assignment: CDR1 MGHRA and CDR2 YSYEKL. The CDR3 runs 15 residues. CDR3 loop: CASSQGGIANYGYTF. The CDR3 DNA follows: TGTGCCAGCAGCCAAGGGGGGATAGCTAACTATGGCTACACCTTC.

V usage is TRBV20-1 and J usage is TRBJ1-6, with D possibly TRBD1 on 5 matching bases. The V end was cut by 6 bases, the J end by 6 bases, with 15 bases between. Germline CDR1 DFQATT, CDR2 SNEGSKA (reference sequence). This CDR3 is 14 amino acids long. The CDR3 DNA reads TGCAGTGCCATCAGGGACGGCGTTAATTCACCCCTCCACTTT. Its translation is CSAIRDGVNSPLHF.

This clonotype occurred many times. The J gene is TRBJ1-5, the V gene TRBV19, with D perhaps TRBD1 (5 bases). CDR1 and CDR2 (germline): LNHDA, SQIVND (reference sequence). V lost 5 bases and J 4 bases, leaving 18 bases between the germline ends. The CDR3 totals 16 residues. CDR3 protein: CASSPQGGGTNQPQHF. CDR3 coding DNA: TGTGCCAGTAGTCCCCAGGGAGGAGGGACTAATCAGCCCCAGCATTTT.

There are many counts of this clonotype. The chain joins TRBV2 to TRBJ1-2; TRBD1 matches at 9 bases. The CDR3 covers 13 residues. Germline V gives CDR1 SNHLY, CDR2 FYNNEI. V was clipped by 6 bases and J by 2 bases; unmatched bases: 1. The CDR3 DNA reads as TGTGCCAGCAGGGGGACAGGGAACTATGGCTACACCTTC. It specifies CASRGTGNYGYTF.

This clonotype was detected ten times or more. This rearrangement joins TRBV7-8 to TRBJ1-5; perhaps TRBD1 as D (5 bases). There are 16 residues in the CDR3. CDR1 SGHVS and CDR2 FQNEAQ come from the germline V gene. V was pared by 0 bases and J by 1 base, with 10 bases between. The CDR3: CASSLAGLSSNQPQHF. CDR3 coding DNA: TGTGCCAGCAGCTTAGCGGGGCTTTCGAGCAATCAGCCCCAGCATTTT.

This clonotype was recorded many times. The V and J genes are TRBV7-9 and TRBJ1-1; TRBD1 is a possible D gene (5 bases). Trimming pared 3 bases from V and 5 bases from J, leaving 19 bases between. Per the germline V gene, CDR1 is SEHNR and CDR2 is FQNEAQ (reference sequence). The CDR3 has 16 amino acids. In DNA, the CDR3 is TGTGCCAGCAGCTTTCCCCCGGCAGGGTCGGAAACTGAAGCTTTCTTT. This translates into CASSFPPAGSETEAFF.

There are a few counts of this clonotype. V gene TRBV4-3 combines with J gene TRBJ2-7; D is undetermined. The CDR3 length is 13 residues. Trimming shortened V by 0 bases and J by 5 bases, and 8 bases separated the two germline ends. Germline V gene data show CDR1 as LGHNA and CDR2 as YSLEER. CDR3 coding DNA: TGCGCCAGCAGCCAAGAACCCTGGAACGAGCAGTACTTC. As protein: CASSQEPWNEQYF.

Worth noting for this clonotype: This may be a read error: a much more frequent sequence differs by one nucleotide. The rearrangement joins TRBV7-9 to TRBJ2-7; TRBD1 agrees at 10 bases. The CDR3 has 16 residues. In germline, CDR1 is SEHNR, CDR2 FQNEAQ (reference sequence). Trimming at V came to 5 bases and at J to 2 bases, leaving 9 bases not matched to a gene. The DNA of the CDR3 is TGTGCCAGCAGCCCTTTTCCGGGACAGGGGACCTACGAGCAGTACTTC. Protein product: CASSPFPGQGTYEQYF.

With respect to this clonotype: A much larger clone lies a single base off, so this may be a read error. This chain joins TRBV25-1 and TRBJ2-5; a possible D gene is TRBD2 (6 bases). Germline V lookup: CDR1 MGHDK, CDR2 SYGVNS. The germline V and J ends were trimmed by 7 bases and 1 base, with 16 bases remaining between them. The CDR3 totals 15 residues. The CDR3 sequence is CASNPAGTLQETQYF. As DNA, the CDR3 is TGTGCCAGCAACCCTGCCGGGACTCTCCAAGAGACCCAGTACTTC.

The chain joins TRBV15 to TRBJ2-5, with D possibly being TRBD2 (5 bases). The CDR3 totals 15 residues. The germline V and J ends were trimmed by 0 bases and 9 bases, with 17 bases remaining between them. The germline V gene encodes CDR1 LNHNV and CDR2 YYDKDF (reference sequence). In nucleotides, the CDR3 is TGTGCCACCAGCAGAGATTCGGGGAATGGTCAGCCCCAGTACTTC. Translated, it gives CATSRDSGNGQPQYF.

The V call is TRBV5-4, the J call TRBJ1-5; the match to TRBD1 covers 7 bases. Germline V CDR1 and CDR2: SGHNT, YYREEE (reference sequence). This CDR3 comprises 14 residues. V was clipped by 2 bases and J by 6 bases; unmatched bases: 5. The CDR3 DNA reads TGTGCCAGCAGCTTCACAGGGGCCGCTCAGCCCCAGCATTTT. It codes for CASSFTGAAQPQHF.